This entry concerns a single T cell receptor (beta chain). Its antigen is still unknown. The sample has other DNA sequences that encode this CDR3 too. These data originate in a study of shared clonotypes between healthy human individuals. Naive CD8 cells lacked CD45RO, underwent positive selection for CCR7 and left out terminally differentiated effector memory CD45RA+ cells. Donors were healthy HIV-negative adults without recently reported acute infections or vaccinations. All the donors were Caucasian adults who lived in Nashville, Tennessee. General observations from the study: Since donors were few, the genetic and exposure-history diversity represented was limited. Clonotypes shared by all four sorted-subset donors had higher generation probabilities than non-shared clonotypes.

The germline V gene encodes CDR1 SGDLS and CDR2 YYNGEE. The CDR3 runs to 13 residues. Trimming left V 3 bases short and J 0 bases short, with 4 bases between. Clones were sequenced by immunoSEQ multiplex PCR, and TCRdb holds only the in-frame ones, with some missing. The sample has under 1 million clones; around 96% are singletons. Sequencing used naive CD8+ T cells sorted from blood. The chain joins TRBV9 to TRBJ1-5; D gene uncertain. The clonotype was recovered from a man aged 25-45 years in good health. CDR3 sequence reads: CASSASSNQPQHF. CDR3 DNA: TGTGCCAGCAGCGCGAGTAGCAATCAGCCCCAGCATTTT.